These 21 T cell receptor beta chains came from one sample sequenced in a study of CD8+CD57+ T cells in acquired aplastic anemia. Patients selected for sequencing had displayed CD8+CD57+ cell expansion by flow cytometry. Genomic DNA constituted the template upon which TCR beta VDJ and CDR3 profiling was performed. In TCRdb, the reads were re-called with MiXCR into one record per CDR3 protein. The table records around 170,000 distinct CDR3 sequences, around 47% of them present only once. Sequenced sample: sorted CD4+, CD8+, or CD8+CD57+ T cells (not recorded which) from PBMCs. Every receptor here comes from a human donor with aplastic anemia.

This chain joins TRBV10-3 and TRBJ1-1, with 7 bases that match TRBD1. CDR3 length equals 15 residues. Germline CDR1 ENHRY, CDR2 SYGVKD. V lost 3 bases to trimming and J lost 1 base; unmatched junction nucleotides: 5. The CDR3 DNA follows: TGTGCCATCAGTGAACAGGGGCACAAGAACACTGAAGCTTTCTTT. It codes for CAISEQGHKNTEAFF.

In this sample, this clonotype turned up a few times. The chain couples TRBV20-1 to TRBJ1-6; D perhaps matches TRBD1 (5 bases). Germline V CDR1 and CDR2: DFQATT, SNEGSKA (reference sequence). The CDR3 extends over 18 amino acids. The V end lost 0 bases, the J end lost 3 bases, and 18 bases lay between the germline ends. The CDR3 DNA follows: TGCAGTGCTAGAGAAATAACAGGTCCGAACCTCTATAATTCACCCCTCCACTTT. Protein: CSAREITGPNLYNSPLHF.

V and J are TRBV7-2 and TRBJ1-2; D ambiguous. CDR3 length equals 13 residues. CDR1 is SGHTA and CDR2 is FQGNSA in the germline V gene. Trimming shortened V by 3 bases and J by 8 bases, and 13 bases separated the two germline ends. This chain's CDR3 is CASSLLEVDGYTF. The CDR3 DNA reads as TGTGCCAGCAGCTTGCTAGAGGTAGACGGCTACACCTTC. The full variable domain, rest sourced from reference TRBV7-2 and TRBJ1-2, is GAGVSQSPSNKVTEKGKDVELRCDPISGHTALYWYRQSLGQGLEFLIYFQGNSAPDKSGLPSDRFSAERTGGSVSTLTIQRTQQEDSAVYLCASSLLEVDGYTFGSGTRLTVV.

Ten or more counts support this clonotype. The chain carries TRBV29-1 and TRBJ1-4, with D hard to call. The CDR3 length is 13 residues. Between the trimmed V and J ends, which lost 0 bases and 4 bases, there was a span of 6 bases. Germline V CDR1 and CDR2: SQVTM, ANQGSEA. In nucleotides, the CDR3 is TGCAGCGTTGAAGATTCCCTTAATGAAAAACTGTTTTTT. It yields the protein CSVEDSLNEKLFF. Complete variable domain (other parts from reference TRBV29-1 and TRBJ1-4): SAVISQKPSRDICQRGTSLTIQCQVDSQVTMMFWYRQQPGQSLTLIATANQGSEATYESGFVIDKFPISRPNLTFSTLTVSNMSPEDSSIYLCSVEDSLNEKLFFGSGTQLSVL.

The table lists this clonotype with many counts. The rearrangement joins TRBV12-3 or TRBV12-4 to TRBJ2-1; D may be TRBD2 (5 bases). This CDR3 comprises 13 residues. Trimming cost V 3 bases and J 5 bases, with 8 bases left between them. CDR3 in DNA: TGTGCCAGCAGTTTGGCCGGGAACAATGAGCAGTTCTTC. Encoded protein: CASSLAGNNEQFF.

Comment on this clonotype: A junction boundary mismatches the germline segment, possibly from a read error. The J gene is TRBJ2-4, the V gene TRBV4-1; TRBD2 aligns across 11 bases. This CDR3 contains 16 residues. Germline CDR1 is MGHRA and CDR2 is YSYEKL. This chain's CDR3 is CASSALGLAAKNIQYF. The CDR3 DNA reads TGCGCCAGCAGCGCACTGGGACTAGCGGCCAAAAATATTCAGTACTTC.

The V call is TRBV10-2, the J call TRBJ1-1; D gene uncertain. Germline lookup yields CDR1 WSHSY and CDR2 SAAADI. V lost 2 bases and J lost 5, with 12 bases in between. CDR3 size: 14 residues. The CDR3 is CASSEAQVRTEAFF. Here the CDR3 DNA reads TGCGCCAGCAGTGAGGCCCAAGTGAGAACTGAAGCTTTCTTT.

This chain connects TRBV6-2 or TRBV6-3 to TRBJ2-1; 10 bases align to TRBD2. Germline V lookup: CDR1 MNHEY, CDR2 SVGEGT. V dropped 7 bases and J dropped 7; count of bases not matched to a gene: 13. There are 16 residues in the CDR3. For the CDR3, the DNA is TGTGCCAGCACCCACTCAGGTAGCGGGAGGTTAAATGAGCAGTTCTTC. Translation: CASTHSGSGRLNEQFF.

The sample holds a few counts of this clonotype. The chain is built from TRBV7-2 and TRBJ2-7; D is possibly TRBD1 (5 bases). V was trimmed by 1 base and J by 6 bases, leaving 7 bases between them. This CDR3 is built from 12 residues. Per germline, CDR1 SGHTA and CDR2 FQGNSA. CDR3 nucleotide sequence: TGTGCCAGCAGCTTAGATAGGGGCGAGCAGTACTTC. This encodes CASSLDRGEQYF.

V usage is TRBV15 and J usage is TRBJ2-3; 11 bases are a match to TRBD2. The junction had 7 bases not matched to a gene; V was cut back by 5 bases and J by 3 bases. Germline assignment: CDR1 LNHNV and CDR2 YYDKDF (reference sequence). There are 16 residues in the CDR3. The CDR3 loop reads CATSADLAGGTDTQYF. The DNA of the CDR3 is TGTGCCACCAGCGCGGACTTAGCGGGGGGGACAGATACGCAGTATTTT.

On this clonotype itself: A read error may explain this, as a much larger clone is one base away. The chain recombines TRBV12-3 or TRBV12-4 with TRBJ1-5; D not resolved. The CDR3 runs to 15 residues. Deletions cut 3 bases from V and 2 bases from J, with 11 bases between. CDR3 region: CASSLLGMGNQPQHF. The DNA of the CDR3 is TGTGCCAGCAGTTTGTTGGGGATGGGCAATCAGCCCCAGCATTTT.

Only one count was recorded for this clonotype. A much bigger clone sits one base away, suggesting this may be a read error. The chain joins TRBV2 to TRBJ2-7, with a possible D match to TRBD1 (5 bases). CDR1 is SNHLY, CDR2 FYNNEI, per germline. CDR3 length: 12 residues. The germline V and J ends were trimmed by 10 bases and 0 bases, with 10 bases remaining between them. DNA for the CDR3: TGTGCCAACAGGCTTTTCTCCTACGAGCAGTACTTC. It yields the protein CANRLFSYEQYF.

This clonotype was seen ten or more times. The rearrangement links TRBV7-8 to TRBJ1-5; D ambiguous. Trimming pared 1 base from V and 9 bases from J, leaving 19 bases between. Germline V gives CDR1 SGHVS, CDR2 FQNEAQ. This CDR3 spans 16 amino acids. The CDR3 protein is CASSLGLDGVLWPQHF. CDR3 DNA: TGTGCCAGCAGCTTAGGTCTGGACGGGGTTTTGTGGCCCCAGCATTTT.

This clonotype was counted once. CDR3 sequence (DNA): TGTGCCAGCAGGACAGCCCTAGCGGGAAGGGAAAATGAGCAGTTCTTC. This codes for CASRTALAGRENEQFF. The chain couples TRBV11-2 to TRBJ2-1; 9 nucleotides agree with TRBD2. There are 16 residues in the CDR3. Germline trimming cut 6 bases from V and 7 bases from J; bases unmatched to any gene: 13. Per the germline V gene, CDR1 is SGHAT and CDR2 is FQNNGV. The variable domain in full, completed from reference TRBV11-2 and TRBJ2-1, reads EAGVAQSPRYKIIEKRQSVAFWCNPISGHATLYWYQQILGQGPKLLIQFQNNGVVDDSQLPKDRFSAERLKGVDSTLKIQPAKLEDSAVYLCASRTALAGRENEQFFGPGTRLTVL.

The genes are TRBV10-3 and TRBJ2-1; D is ambiguous. The CDR3 is made up of 10 amino acids. Trimming left V 10 bases short and J 8 bases short, with 9 bases between. Per the germline V gene, CDR1 is ENHRY and CDR2 is SYGVKD. The CDR3 reads CATGDYEQFF. The DNA of the CDR3 is TGTGCCACCGGAGACTATGAGCAGTTCTTC.

The genes are TRBV19 and TRBJ2-3; 9 bases map to TRBD2. V shed 6 bases and J 0 bases; nucleotides not matched to a gene: 7. The CDR3 covers 16 residues. CDR1 LNHDA and CDR2 SQIVND come from the germline V gene (reference sequence). The CDR3 spells CASRSRAGGSTDTQYF. CDR3 DNA sequence: TGTGCCAGTAGGAGTCGAGCGGGAGGTAGCACAGATACGCAGTATTTT.

This clonotype was counted ten times or more. The chain recombines TRBV2 with TRBJ2-5, with TRBD2 as a possible D gene (5 bases). The CDR3 length is 14 residues. The germline V gene encodes CDR1 SNHLY and CDR2 FYNNEI. The V and J ends lost 4 bases and 5 bases respectively, with 14 bases between them. CDR3 nucleotides: TGTGCCAGCAGTGCCACCACTAGAACCGAGACCCAGTACTTC. Translating gives CASSATTRTETQYF.

The CDR3 DNA is TGCGCCAGCAGCTTCGGGACAGGGTTGAACACCGGGGAGCTGTTTTTT. Translated, it gives CASSFGTGLNTGELFF. This rearrangement joins TRBV5-1 to TRBJ2-2; 9 bases line up with TRBD1. From germline, CDR1 is SGHRS and CDR2 YFSETQ. Trimming removed 2 bases from V and 1 base from J; junction bases left unmatched: 3. CDR3 length: 16 amino acids.

This clonotype appeared once. With a much larger clone just one base away, this may be a read error. This sequence joins TRBV5-1 and TRBJ2-1; 11 bases are shared with TRBD2. In germline, CDR1 is SGHRS, CDR2 YFSETQ. The CDR3 spans 15 residues. This CDR3 reads CASSSLAGGRNGQFF. The CDR3 DNA is TGCGCCAGCAGCTCATTAGCGGGAGGGAGGAATGGGCAGTTCTTC.

This chain links TRBV10-3 with TRBJ1-1; 7 bases agree with TRBD1. From germline, CDR1 is ENHRY and CDR2 SYGVKD. The CDR3 has 12 residues. The trim removed 8 bases at V and 6 bases at J, leaving 6 bases unmatched. The CDR3 coding sequence is TGTGCCATCCTAGGAGGGGGCGCTGAAGCTTTCTTT. Protein: CAILGGGAEAFF.

The J gene is TRBJ1-5, the V gene TRBV19, with D possibly matching TRBD1 (6 bases). Trimming cost V 7 bases and J 4 bases, with 11 bases left between them. There are 13 residues in the CDR3. In germline, CDR1 is LNHDA, CDR2 SQIVND (reference sequence). The CDR3 coding sequence is TGTGCCAGTATCGGGAGGGGGAATCAGCCCCAGCATTTT. Its protein product is CASIGRGNQPQHF.